This passage covers 6 T cell receptor beta chains from one sample sequenced in a study of cytomegalovirus exposure and HLA in healthy donors. The PCR used 60 Vbeta and 13 Jbeta primers. This table comes from immunoSEQ multiplex PCR, and its TCRdb copy is limited to in-frame clones, with some not included. The sample has about 140,000 clones; about 80% are singletons. Sequencing input: PBMCs. These receptors were taken from a woman between 55 and 75 years old in good health and CMV-seropositive.

V is TRBV5-1 and J is TRBJ2-1, with D perhaps TRBD2 (6 bases). The CDR3 runs 15 residues. Trimming left V 5 bases short and J 0 bases short, with 12 bases between. The germline V gene has CDR1 SGHRS and CDR2 YFSETQ. CDR3 nucleotide sequence: TGCGCCAGCAGATCGGCGGGGAGCTCCTACAATGAGCAGTTCTTC. This translates into CASRSAGSSYNEQFF. Combining the CDR3 with reference TRBV5-1 and TRBJ2-1 gives the whole variable domain KAGVTQTPRYLIKTRGQQVTLSCSPISGHRSVSWYQQTPGQGLQFLFEYFSETQRNKGNFPGRFSGRQFSNSRSEMNVSTLELGDSALYLCASRSAGSSYNEQFFGPGTRLTVL.

Comment on this clone: The junction and the germline gene differ at one end; a read error may be behind it. The CDR3 nucleotides read TGTGCCAGCAAAAGAGGGAGGGCCGATGAGAGCCAGTACTTC. It codes for CASKRGRADESQYF. J is TRBJ2-5 and V is TRBV7-2; TRBD2 agrees at 7 bases. The length of the CDR3 is 14 residues. CDR1 is SGHTA and CDR2 is FQGNSA in the germline V gene.

This clone was recorded only once. V gene TRBV4-1 combines with J gene TRBJ2-5, with D maybe TRBD1 (5 bases). V was shortened by 4 bases and J by 5 bases, with 11 bases between the two germline ends. This CDR3 spans 13 amino acids. Germline V CDR1 and CDR2: MGHRA, YSYEKL. The CDR3 protein is CASSLQVTETQYF. CDR3 sequence (DNA): TGCGCCAGCAGCCTACAGGTTACGGAGACCCAGTACTTC.

The chain has TRBV7-2 and TRBJ1-1; the match to TRBD1 covers 9 bases. Germline V gives CDR1 SGHTA, CDR2 FQGNSA. The CDR3 covers 15 residues. V lost 5 bases and J lost 7; bases outside the gene matches: 11. CDR3 nucleotides: TGTGCCAGCAGCCCCCCCCGGGACAGGGCTGTTGAAGCTTTCTTT. This translates into CASSPPRDRAVEAFF.

The table lists this clone with a count of one. In DNA, the CDR3 is TGTGCCAGCAGCTTAACGCCGCGGGGGCTAGCTGGGGCCAACGTCCTGACTTTC. Translation: CASSLTPRGLAGANVLTF. The chain has TRBV7-3 and TRBJ2-6, with a weak D call TRBD2 (7 bases). Between the trimmed V and J ends, which lost 0 bases and 2 bases, there was a span of 14 bases. From germline, CDR1 is SGHTA and CDR2 FQGTGA. The CDR3 covers 18 residues.

The rearrangement uses TRBV5-4 and TRBJ2-1, with D possibly matching TRBD2 (5 bases). From germline, CDR1 is SGHNT and CDR2 YYREEE (reference sequence). V lost 4 bases to trimming and J lost 7 bases, with 12 bases between them. The CDR3 is made up of 13 amino acids. CDR3 DNA sequence: TGTGCCAGCAGCCAGGACTTACCTAATGAGCAGTTCTTC. As protein: CASSQDLPNEQFF.